Listed below are T cell receptor beta chains from one sample, sequenced in a study of T cell responses to AZD1222 COVID-19 vaccine. Here immunoSEQ multiplex PCR was the method, and the copy in TCRdb shows in-frame clones only, minus some. Of around 150,000 clones in the sample, 80% to 95% were seen once. The source was peripheral blood, collected on day 0 of AZD1222 vaccination. The receptors come from an adult in good health. Both conserved end residues are part of each CDR3.

J: TRBJ1-2
V: TRBV7-9
CDR3: CASSRTGELRYTF

J: TRBJ2-2
V: TRBV19
CDR3: CASSYTPNTGELFF

J: TRBJ2-7
V: TRBV3-1/TRBV3-2
CDR3: CASSQVGEQYF

J: TRBJ2-7
V: TRBV10-3
CDR3: CAISVKLAGGGEQYF

J: TRBJ2-5
V: TRBV2
CDR3: CASIFRDSQETQYF

J: TRBJ1-1
V: TRBV2
CDR3: CASVSGRGNTEAFF

J: TRBJ1-4
V: TRBV28
CDR3: CASSLSGPVGRKLFF

J: TRBJ2-1
V: TRBV4-2
CDR3: CASSQDTDRGGRENEQFF

J: TRBJ1-1
V: TRBV28
CDR3: CASSTLTGDTEAFF

J: TRBJ2-2
V: TRBV11-3
CDR3: CASSLDVRNTGELFF

J: TRBJ2-7
V: TRBV27
CDR3: CASSLLRGTGIYEQYF

J: TRBJ2-2
V: TRBV6-5
CDR3: CASSMGGGTGELFF

J: TRBJ1-2
V: TRBV4-1
CDR3: CASSQEVNANYGYTF

J: TRBJ1-5
V: TRBV19
CDR3: CASRFEGVGNQPQHF

J: TRBJ1-1
V: TRBV18
CDR3: CASSRSGGNTEAFF

J: TRBJ2-2
V: TRBV5-4
CDR3: CASSLAGPGELFF

J: TRBJ2-7
V: TRBV6-5
CDR3: CASSQTAGGLEQYF

J: TRBJ1-2
V: TRBV12-3/TRBV12-4
CDR3: CASSLYRGGYTF

J: TRBJ1-4
V: TRBV29-1
CDR3: CSAELDEKLFF

J: TRBJ1-4
V: TRBV9
CDR3: CASSPGADGEKLFF

J: TRBJ1-5
V: TRBV2
CDR3: CASSLGQTGSNQPQHF

J: TRBJ1-2
V: TRBV19
CDR3: CASRERDTNYGYTF

J: TRBJ1-5
V: TRBV6-4
CDR3: CASIKTAFSAQPQHF

J: TRBJ1-3
V: TRBV10-2
CDR3: CASSRAGTGNTIYF

J: TRBJ2-6
V: TRBV12-3/TRBV12-4
CDR3: CASSGANVLTF

J: TRBJ1-1
V: TRBV3-1/TRBV3-2
CDR3: CASSPRGPGTGGTLEAFF

J: TRBJ1-5
V: TRBV3-1/TRBV3-2
CDR3: CASSLDGSNQPQHF

J: TRBJ2-2
V: TRBV7-9
CDR3: CASTQTGTGAGELFF

J: TRBJ1-5
V: TRBV10-3
CDR3: CATQGDNQPQHF

J: TRBJ1-4
V: TRBV27
CDR3: CASSLRGTNEKLFF

J: TRBJ2-2
V: TRBV28
CDR3: CASSLQGYTGELFF

J: TRBJ2-3
V: TRBV24-1
CDR3: CATSDNRGEGDTQYF

J: TRBJ2-5
V: TRBV10-3
CDR3: CAISEDRTGGGETQYF